This T cell receptor beta chain was documented in a study of blood T cell repertoires in COVID-19. Germline V gene sequence: CDR1 MDHEN, CDR2 SYDVKM. Trimming shortened V by 1 base and J by 8 bases, and 17 bases separated the two germline ends. The CDR3 is 15 residues long. Profiling relied on immunoSEQ multiplex PCR, and the TCRdb table lists in-frame clones only, not all of them. The profile covers hundreds of thousands of clones, with about nine tenths appearing a single time and 2.5% to 3% taken by the ten largest. The source material was PBMCs or T cells enriched from blood (not recorded which). The chain combines TRBV28 with TRBJ1-2; perhaps TRBD1 as D (5 bases). The sequence was collected from a woman in her twenties or thirties with acute COVID-19. The CDR3 sequence is CASSLSSGGGEGYTF. CDR3 DNA: TGTGCCAGCAGTTTATCCTCTGGAGGAGGGGAGGGCTACACCTTC.